The 32 T cell receptor beta chains listed next were all sequenced from one sample in a study of cytomegalovirus exposure and HLA in healthy donors. Researchers ran the PCR with 60 Vbeta and 13 Jbeta primers. Profiling relied on immunoSEQ multiplex PCR, and the TCRdb table lists in-frame clones only, not all of them. The sample has under 170,000 clones; 70% to 80% are singletons. The sequencing input was PBMCs. These receptor sequences come from a man aged 50-59 years in good health and CMV-seropositive.

The V call is TRBV5-1, the J call TRBJ2-3; tentatively, D is TRBD2 (6 bases). The CDR3 sequence is 15 residues long. V shed 5 bases and J shed 2 bases, with 15 bases lying between them. Germline V gene lookup returns CDR1 SGHRS and CDR2 YFSETQ. The CDR3 DNA follows: TGCGCCAGCAGAGAACTAGCAGGAGCCACAGATACGCAGTATTTT. Protein product: CASRELAGATDTQYF.

The V call is TRBV9, the J call TRBJ2-5, with 16 bases fitting TRBD2. The CDR3 sequence is 16 residues long. In germline, CDR1 is SGDLS, CDR2 YYNGEE. J lost 5 bases, V lost 4 bases, and 5 bases had no gene match. CDR3 residues: CASSQGLAGGGETQYF. CDR3 sequence (DNA): TGTGCCAGCAGCCAGGGACTAGCGGGAGGGGGGGAGACCCAGTACTTC.

The chain recombines TRBV28 with TRBJ2-1; 10 bases fit TRBD2. V trimming: 9 bases; J trimming: 0 bases; junction bases outside the gene matches: 5. The germline V gene has CDR1 MDHEN and CDR2 SYDVKM. This CDR3 has 15 residues. This chain's CDR3 is CARKTSGPSYNEQFF. The DNA for the CDR3 is TGTGCCAGAAAGACTAGCGGGCCCTCCTACAATGAGCAGTTCTTC.

The chain is built from TRBV19 and TRBJ2-5; 12 bases are a match to TRBD2. J gave up 6 bases and V 2 bases, and 4 bases lay outside the gene matches. The CDR3 covers 15 residues. CDR1 LNHDA and CDR2 SQIVND come from the germline V gene (reference sequence). CDR3 coding DNA: TGTGCCAGTAGTATACTAGCGGGAGGGAGTCAGACCCAGTACTTC. Translation: CASSILAGGSQTQYF.

This clone was counted a single time. The V gene is TRBV6-5, the J gene TRBJ1-1; possible D gene TRBD1, 5 bases. Germline CDR1 MNHEY, CDR2 SVGAGI. This CDR3 has 14 residues. V was shortened by 5 bases and J by 3 bases, with 13 bases between the two germline ends. This CDR3 reads CASSLLGGDTEAFF. In DNA, the CDR3 is TGTGCCAGCAGTCTCTTGGGGGGGGACACTGAAGCTTTCTTT.

CDR3 sequence (DNA): TGCGCCAGCAGCGACTCGACAGGGGCCCTCATGGCTGGGGCCAACGTCCTGACTTTC. Its protein is CASSDSTGALMAGANVLTF. The chain joins TRBV5-1 to TRBJ2-6; 8 nucleotides agree with TRBD1. This CDR3 contains 19 residues. The junction had 14 bases not matched to a gene; V was cut back by 4 bases and J by 2 bases. Per germline, CDR1 SGHRS and CDR2 YFSETQ.

The V and J genes are TRBV5-1 and TRBJ2-3, with D possibly TRBD1 on 6 matching bases. V was trimmed by 0 bases and J by 4 bases, leaving 12 bases between them. There are 15 residues in the CDR3. Germline loops: CDR1 SGHRS, CDR2 YFSETQ. Here the CDR3 reads CASSLELQGADTQYF. The CDR3 DNA reads as TGCGCCAGCAGCTTGGAGTTACAGGGTGCAGATACGCAGTATTTT. The full variable domain, its missing parts supplied by reference TRBV5-1 and TRBJ2-3, is KAGVTQTPRYLIKTRGQQVTLSCSPISGHRSVSWYQQTPGQGLQFLFEYFSETQRNKGNFPGRFSGRQFSNSRSEMNVSTLELGDSALYLCASSLELQGADTQYFGPGTRLTVL.

This clone was counted only a few times. The chain has TRBV6-7 and TRBJ2-1, with TRBD2 identical over 10 bases. TRBV6-7 is an ORF; its function is uncertain. This CDR3 comprises 20 residues. Trimming at V came to 2 bases and at J to 2 bases, leaving 15 bases not matched to a gene. CDR3 DNA: TGTGCCAGCAGTTACCCCCCGGGGAGCGGGAGGGCCTTGACCTACAATGAGCAGTTCTTC. Protein sequence: CASSYPPGSGRALTYNEQFF.

In its sample, this clone was seen a few times. The rearrangement links TRBV27 to TRBJ1-1; perhaps TRBD1 as D (5 bases). The CDR3 length is 14 residues. CDR1 MNHEY and CDR2 SMNVEV come from the germline V gene (reference sequence). V lost 5 bases to trimming and J lost 3 bases, with 13 bases between them. This CDR3 reads CASSRGLGHTEAFF. The DNA for the CDR3 is TGTGCCAGCAGTCGGGGACTTGGGCACACTGAAGCTTTCTTT.

The chain combines TRBV28 with TRBJ2-7; 7 bases line up with TRBD1. Germline-derived CDR1 and CDR2 are MDHEN and SYDVKM. This CDR3 region has 13 residues. J was trimmed by 13 bases and V by 5 bases; bases with no gene match: 14. The CDR3 bases are TGTGCCAGCAGTGATACCCTGAGACAGGGTATATACTTC. This gives the protein CASSDTLRQGIYF.

The V gene is TRBV16, the J gene TRBJ1-1, with a possible D match to TRBD1 (5 bases). Trimming pared 0 bases from V and 11 bases from J, leaving 16 bases between. Germline CDR1 is KGHSY and CDR2 is FQNENV. This CDR3 is built from 14 residues. For the CDR3, the DNA is TGTGCCAGCAGCCAATCAAATCAGGGAGGGGCGGCTTTCTTT. Encoded protein: CASSQSNQGGAAFF.

Here the CDR3 DNA reads TGTGCCAGCAGCTTGGCAGATGGGGGGTGGTCAGATACGCAGTATTTT. This gives the protein CASSLADGGWSDTQYF. The chain employs TRBV5-6 and TRBJ2-3, with D perhaps TRBD2 (6 bases). Germline V gene sequence: CDR1 SGHDT, CDR2 YYEEEE. This CDR3 comprises 16 residues. Trimming left V 0 bases short and J 4 bases short, with 15 bases between.

This clone has just a few counts. The chain combines TRBV25-1 with TRBJ1-2, with 7 nucleotides matching TRBD1. V lost 4 bases and J lost 4; bases outside the gene matches: 9. Germline assignment: CDR1 MGHDK and CDR2 SYGVNS. This CDR3 region has 15 residues. This CDR3 is CASSAPGTAAYGYTF. The CDR3, as DNA: TGTGCCAGCAGTGCGCCCGGGACAGCGGCCTATGGCTACACCTTC.

This clone has more than one count but fewer than ten. V usage is TRBV20-1 and J usage is TRBJ2-5, with a tentative D call TRBD1 (5 bases). Per germline, CDR1 DFQATT and CDR2 SNEGSKA (reference sequence). The length of the CDR3 is 11 residues. V was pared by 6 bases and J by 2 bases, with 7 bases between. The CDR3 spells CSARVQETQYF. The CDR3 bases are TGCAGTGCCAGGGTACAAGAGACCCAGTACTTC.

V gene TRBV6-6 combines with J gene TRBJ1-1; 9 bases agree with TRBD1. The CDR3 length is 15 residues. Germline V gives CDR1 MNHNY, CDR2 SVGAGI (reference sequence). J was trimmed by 1 base and V by 2 bases; bases with no gene match: 2. As DNA, the CDR3 is TGTGCCAGCAGTTACCCGGGACAGGGGAACACTGAAGCTTTCTTT. Translation gives CASSYPGQGNTEAFF.

The V call is TRBV2, the J call TRBJ2-3; 7 bases line up with TRBD2. The CDR3 sequence is 15 residues long. V trimming: 7 bases; J trimming: 5 bases; junction bases outside the gene matches: 12. Germline loops: CDR1 SNHLY, CDR2 FYNNEI. The CDR3 region is CASIDLAGQGDTQYF. Here the CDR3 DNA reads TGTGCCAGCATCGACTTAGCGGGCCAGGGAGATACGCAGTATTTT.

The chain uses TRBV5-1 and TRBJ2-1; a possible D gene is TRBD2 (5 bases). This CDR3 is built from 15 residues. Germline CDR1 and CDR2: SGHRS and YFSETQ. Trimming left V 0 bases short and J 4 bases short, with 11 bases between. The CDR3 DNA follows: TGCGCCAGCAGCTTGGAGGCGACGGGGTACAATGAGCAGTTCTTC. Its translation is CASSLEATGYNEQFF.

This clone was counted only a few times. Other nucleotide sequences from this sample produce the same CDR3. The chain recombines TRBV6-5 with TRBJ1-6; the D gene is possibly TRBD1 (5 bases). From germline, CDR1 is MNHEY and CDR2 SVGAGI. V was trimmed by 5 bases and J by 4 bases, leaving 9 bases between them. CDR3 size: 14 residues. DNA of the CDR3: TGTGCCAGCAGTGCAGGGCCATATAATTCACCCCTCCACTTT. This codes for CASSAGPYNSPLHF.

The chain couples TRBV25-1 to TRBJ1-2, with D tentatively TRBD1 (6 bases). V gave up 1 base and J gave up 4 bases, with 16 bases separating them. From germline, CDR1 is MGHDK and CDR2 SYGVNS. The CDR3 is 16 residues long. This chain's CDR3 is CASSESRGGRAYGYTF. CDR3 nucleotide sequence: TGTGCCAGCAGTGAATCTCGCGGGGGGCGCGCCTATGGCTACACCTTC.

The rearrangement joins TRBV6-5 to TRBJ2-3, with D possibly matching TRBD1 (6 bases). Deletions cut 5 bases from V and 8 bases from J, with 20 bases between. Germline CDR1 is MNHEY and CDR2 is SVGAGI. This CDR3 spans 15 amino acids. In DNA, the CDR3 is TGTGCCAGCAGTCGACCCTCAGGGGCATCGGGTACGCAGTATTTT. It yields the protein CASSRPSGASGTQYF.

The chain has TRBV21-1 and TRBJ2-2; TRBD2, as called in the table, went unchecked against the DNA. TRBV21-1 counts as a pseudogene. The CDR3 extends over 16 amino acids. The DNA of the CDR3 is TGTGCCAGCAGCAAAGAGACTAGATCGAACACCGGGGAGCTGTTTTTT. Its translation is CASSKETRSNTGELFF.

This sequence joins TRBV19 and TRBJ1-5; D remains unclear. CDR1 and CDR2 from the germline V gene are LNHDA and SQIVND (reference sequence). The ends were cut back, 2 bases at V and 0 bases at J, with 11 bases in the middle. The CDR3 covers 16 residues. This CDR3 reads CASSILHTLSNQPQHF. The DNA of the CDR3 is TGTGCCAGTAGTATATTACACACCCTTAGCAATCAGCCCCAGCATTTT.

This rearrangement joins TRBV7-6 to TRBJ2-1; 10 nucleotides line up with TRBD2. This CDR3 is 16 amino acids long. Trimming cost V 5 bases and J 7 bases; bases outside gene matches: 11. In germline, CDR1 is SGHVS, CDR2 FNYEAQ. The DNA of the CDR3 is TGTGCCAGCAGCCTAAACGCCCATAGCGGGGGGAATGAGCAGTTCTTC. Its protein is CASSLNAHSGGNEQFF.

This chain links TRBV2 with TRBJ2-1; TRBD2 matches 10 bases. CDR1 and CDR2 (germline): SNHLY, FYNNEI. The J segment lost 5 bases and the V segment lost 2 bases, leaving 3 bases of the junction unmatched. The CDR3 is made up of 15 amino acids. In DNA, the CDR3 is TGTGCCAGCAGTGAAAGTCTAGCGGGAGACAATGAGCAGTTCTTC. This encodes CASSESLAGDNEQFF. The full variable domain, its missing parts supplied by reference TRBV2 and TRBJ2-1, is EPEVTQTPSHQVTQMGQEVILRCVPISNHLYFYWYRQILGQKVEFLVSFYNNEISEKSEIFDDQFSVERPDGSNFTLKIRSTKLEDSAMYFCASSESLAGDNEQFFGPGTRLTVL.

J is TRBJ2-5 and V is TRBV18; 8 bases fit TRBD1. The CDR3 extends over 14 amino acids. Germline CDR1 and CDR2: KGHSH and LQKENI. V lost 6 bases to trimming and J lost 5 bases; unmatched junction nucleotides: 8. The CDR3 nucleotides read TGTGCCAGCTCGCGGACAGGGCGGGACGAGACCCAGTACTTC. Its translation is CASSRTGRDETQYF.

The chain has TRBV7-8 and TRBJ2-5; no definite D call. The CDR3 covers 13 residues. V was pared by 5 bases and J by 4 bases, with 11 bases between. CDR1 and CDR2 from the germline V gene are SGHVS and FQNEAQ. The CDR3 DNA is TGTGCCAGCAGCGAAACTAAAGGAGAGACCCAGTACTTC. This sequence encodes CASSETKGETQYF.

This sequence joins TRBV5-6 and TRBJ1-1, with D tentatively TRBD1 (5 bases). This CDR3 has 16 residues. V lost 6 bases to trimming and J lost 3 bases, with 21 bases between them. Germline V gives CDR1 SGHDT, CDR2 YYEEEE. As DNA, the CDR3 is TGTGCCAGCAATATTATTCGAGAGGGGAGGGACACTGAAGCTTTCTTT. Amino acid sequence: CASNIIREGRDTEAFF.

This chain connects TRBV4-1 to TRBJ1-5, with a tentative D call TRBD1 (6 bases). CDR3 length: 16 residues. Trimming took off 1 base at V and 0 bases at J, with 10 bases between the two ends. Germline V gene data show CDR1 as MGHRA and CDR2 as YSYEKL. The DNA for the CDR3 is TGCGCCAGCAGCCAAGGGACAGCCTATAGCAATCAGCCCCAGCATTTT. Translation gives CASSQGTAYSNQPQHF.

The rearrangement links TRBV18 to TRBJ2-1, with 8 bases aligning to TRBD2. Per the germline V gene, CDR1 is KGHSH and CDR2 is LQKENI. Trimming cost V 3 bases and J 1 base; bases outside gene matches: 5. CDR3 length equals 16 residues. The CDR3 nucleotides are TGTGCCAGCTCACCCGGGGTAGCGGGATCCTACAATGAGCAGTTCTTC. Translation gives CASSPGVAGSYNEQFF.

The chain employs TRBV5-5 and TRBJ2-5; D remains ambiguous. V shed 2 bases and J shed 5 bases, with 7 bases lying between them. The CDR3 runs to 12 residues. The germline V gene has CDR1 SGHKS and CDR2 YYEKEE (reference sequence). DNA for the CDR3: TGTGCCAGCAGCTTTGCTAGGGAGACCCAGTACTTC. This encodes CASSFARETQYF. The full variable domain, its missing parts supplied by reference TRBV5-5 and TRBJ2-5, is DAGVTQSPTHLIKTRGQQVTLRCSPISGHKSVSWYQQVLGQGPQFIFQYYEKEERGRGNFPDRFSARQFPNYSSELNVNALLLGDSALYLCASSFARETQYFGPGTRLLVL.

This clone showed up just a few times. The genes are TRBV11-3 and TRBJ1-6, with a possible D match to TRBD1 (6 bases). V was trimmed by 5 bases and J by 9 bases, leaving 14 bases between them. CDR1 is SGHNT, CDR2 YENEEA, per germline. The CDR3 spans 14 residues. The CDR3 protein is CASSRVTGFSPLHF. In nucleotides, the CDR3 is TGTGCCAGCAGCCGAGTTACAGGGTTTTCACCCCTCCACTTT.

V usage is TRBV5-1 and J usage is TRBJ2-3, with D perhaps matching TRBD1 (5 bases). Germline values: CDR1 SGHRS, CDR2 YFSETQ. The germline V and J ends were trimmed by 6 bases and 6 bases, with 17 bases remaining between them. This CDR3 is 14 amino acids long. CDR3: CASTREGVADTQYF. CDR3 nucleotide sequence: TGCGCCAGCACTAGAGAAGGGGTGGCGGATACGCAGTATTTT.